This TCR beta chain was observed in a study of cytomegalovirus exposure and HLA in healthy donors. Use of 60 Vbeta and 13 Jbeta primers characterized the PCR. Measured with immunoSEQ multiplex PCR; TCRdb has only the in-frame clones, and not every one. The repertoire holds around 150,000 clones, with approximately 83% as singletons. Overall study results and limits: Exclusion as indistinguishable affected some V segments, including TRBV6-2 and TRBV6-3. In an earlier analysis, in about 530 donors, most V segments appeared productive either ~90% or ~30% of the time.

The sample holds a few counts of this clone. Antigen: not known. Donors sampled were nominally healthy, though unrecorded immune exposures were likely. Germline CDR1 and CDR2: GTSNPN and SVGIG (reference sequence). There are 14 residues in the CDR3. Trimming removed 4 bases from V and 7 bases from J, with 17 bases in between. The sequencing sample was made of PBMCs. The sequence came from a man aged 35 to 55 in good health and CMV-seronegative. The chain has TRBV30 and TRBJ2-1, with D tentatively TRBD2 (7 bases). Here the CDR3 reads CAWTRGASVNEQFF. CDR3 in DNA: TGTGCCTGGACTCGGGGGGCCTCGGTGAATGAGCAGTTCTTC.